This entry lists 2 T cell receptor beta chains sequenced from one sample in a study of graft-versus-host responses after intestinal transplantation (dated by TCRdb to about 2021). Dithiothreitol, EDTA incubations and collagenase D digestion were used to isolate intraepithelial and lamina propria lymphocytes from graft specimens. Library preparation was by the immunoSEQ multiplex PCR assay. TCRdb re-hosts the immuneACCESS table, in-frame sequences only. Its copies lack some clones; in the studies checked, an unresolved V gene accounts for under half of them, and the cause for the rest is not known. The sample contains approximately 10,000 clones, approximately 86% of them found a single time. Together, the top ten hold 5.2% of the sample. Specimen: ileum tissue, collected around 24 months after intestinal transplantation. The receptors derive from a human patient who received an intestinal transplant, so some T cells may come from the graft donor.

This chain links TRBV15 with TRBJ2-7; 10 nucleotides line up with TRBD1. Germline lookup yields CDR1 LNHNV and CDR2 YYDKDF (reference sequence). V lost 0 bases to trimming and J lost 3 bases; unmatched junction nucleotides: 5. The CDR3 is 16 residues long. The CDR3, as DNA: TGTGCCACCAGCAGAGATCGGACAGGGGGAATCTACGAGCAGTACTTC. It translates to CATSRDRTGGIYEQYF.

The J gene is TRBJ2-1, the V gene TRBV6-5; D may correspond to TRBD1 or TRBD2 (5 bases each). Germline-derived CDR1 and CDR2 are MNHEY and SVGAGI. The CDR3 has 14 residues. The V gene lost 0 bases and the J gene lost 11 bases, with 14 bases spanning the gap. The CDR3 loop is CASSYSNLGEKQFF. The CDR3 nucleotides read TGTGCCAGCAGTTACTCGAATCTGGGGGAAAAGCAGTTCTTC.